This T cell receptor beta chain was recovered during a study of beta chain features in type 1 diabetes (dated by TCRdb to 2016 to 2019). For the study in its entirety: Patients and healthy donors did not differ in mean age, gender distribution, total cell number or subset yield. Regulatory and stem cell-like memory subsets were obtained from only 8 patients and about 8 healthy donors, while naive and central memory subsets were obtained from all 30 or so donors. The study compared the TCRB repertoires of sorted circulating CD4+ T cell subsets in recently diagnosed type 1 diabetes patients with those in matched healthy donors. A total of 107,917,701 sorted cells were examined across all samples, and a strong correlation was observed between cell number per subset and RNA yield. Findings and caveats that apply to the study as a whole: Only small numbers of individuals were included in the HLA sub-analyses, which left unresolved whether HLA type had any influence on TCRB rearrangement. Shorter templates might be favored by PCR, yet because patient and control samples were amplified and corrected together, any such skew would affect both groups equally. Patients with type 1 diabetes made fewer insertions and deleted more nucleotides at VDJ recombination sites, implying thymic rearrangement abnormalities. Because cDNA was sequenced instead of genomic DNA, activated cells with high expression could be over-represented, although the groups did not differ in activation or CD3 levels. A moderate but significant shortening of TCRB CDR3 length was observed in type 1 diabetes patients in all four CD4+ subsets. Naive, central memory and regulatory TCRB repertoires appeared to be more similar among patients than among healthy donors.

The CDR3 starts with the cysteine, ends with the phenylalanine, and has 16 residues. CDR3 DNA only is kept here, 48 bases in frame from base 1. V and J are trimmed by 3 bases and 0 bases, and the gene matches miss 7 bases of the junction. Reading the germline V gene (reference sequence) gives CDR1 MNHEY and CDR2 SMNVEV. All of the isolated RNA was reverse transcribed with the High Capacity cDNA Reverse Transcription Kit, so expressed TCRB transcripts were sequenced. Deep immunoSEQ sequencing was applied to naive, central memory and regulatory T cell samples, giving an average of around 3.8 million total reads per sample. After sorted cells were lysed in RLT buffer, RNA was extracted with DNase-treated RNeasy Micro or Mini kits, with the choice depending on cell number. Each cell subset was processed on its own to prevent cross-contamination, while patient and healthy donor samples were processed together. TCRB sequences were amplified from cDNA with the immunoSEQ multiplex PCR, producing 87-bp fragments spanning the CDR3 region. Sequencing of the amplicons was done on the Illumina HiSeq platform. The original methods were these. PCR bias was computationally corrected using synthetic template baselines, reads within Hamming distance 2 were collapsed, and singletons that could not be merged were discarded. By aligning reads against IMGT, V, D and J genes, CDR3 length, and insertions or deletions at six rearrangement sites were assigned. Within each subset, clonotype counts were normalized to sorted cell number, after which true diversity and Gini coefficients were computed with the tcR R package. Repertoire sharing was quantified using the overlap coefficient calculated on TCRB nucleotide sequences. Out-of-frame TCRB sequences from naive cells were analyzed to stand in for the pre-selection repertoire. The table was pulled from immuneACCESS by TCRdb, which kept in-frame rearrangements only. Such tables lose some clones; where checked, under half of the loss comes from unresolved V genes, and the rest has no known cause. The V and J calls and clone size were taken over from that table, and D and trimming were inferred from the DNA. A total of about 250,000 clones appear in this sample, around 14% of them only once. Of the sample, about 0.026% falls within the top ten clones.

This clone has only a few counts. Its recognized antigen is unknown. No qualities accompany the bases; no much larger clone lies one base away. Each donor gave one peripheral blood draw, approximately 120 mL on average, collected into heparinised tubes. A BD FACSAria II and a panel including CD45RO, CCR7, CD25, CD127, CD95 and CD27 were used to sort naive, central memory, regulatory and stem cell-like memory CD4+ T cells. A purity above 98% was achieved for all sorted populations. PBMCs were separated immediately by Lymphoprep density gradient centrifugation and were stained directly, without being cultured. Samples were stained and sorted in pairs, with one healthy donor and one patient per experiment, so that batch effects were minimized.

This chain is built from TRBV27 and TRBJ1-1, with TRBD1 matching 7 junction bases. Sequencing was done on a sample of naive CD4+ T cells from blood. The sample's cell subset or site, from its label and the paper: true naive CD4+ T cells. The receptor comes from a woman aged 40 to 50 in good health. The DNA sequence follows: TGTGCCAGCAGTTTCCGACAGGGACCTTTGAACACTGAAGCTTTCTTT. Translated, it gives CASSFRQGPLNTEAFF.